This T cell receptor (beta chain) was sequenced during a study of T cell repertoires in cytomegalovirus infection. CDR1 and CDR2 (germline): SGHVS, FQNEAQ. The V and J ends lost 5 bases and 5 bases, in that order; junction bases with no gene match: 8. The CDR3 length is 14 residues. General study points: There were carriers of CMV plus the relevant HLA, and cumulative public TCR beta family frequency identified them. HLA-C-restricted CMV clonotypes gave the most frequent clonotype in two of eight donors.

This clonotype has a count of ten or more. Its specificity is not known. TCRdb ran MiXCR on the reads and lists one entry per CDR3 protein. The repertoire consists of about 260,000 distinct CDR3 sequences, with around 13% occurring once and the leading ten covering 7% to 9.5%. Sequencing was carried out using PBMCs. This chain connects TRBV7-8 to TRBJ1-2; the match to TRBD1 covers 7 bases. The receptor comes from a human donor in good health (CMV status not recorded). Some clones in this sample may be carry-over from other donors' samples. The CDR3 is CASSPGGTAYGYTF. In DNA form, the CDR3 reads TGTGCCAGCAGCCCAGGCGGGACAGCTTATGGCTACACCTTC.